The 19 T cell receptor beta chains given below trace back to one sample, sequenced in a study of Graves' ophthalmopathy and Graves' hyperthyroidism. For repertoire sequencing, the TCR beta CDR3 regions were amplified from RNA transcripts. RT-PCR was first run with HTBI primers, then multiplex PCR in a second round. TCRdb processed the multiplex PCR reads anew with MiXCR; each CDR3 protein has one entry. This table holds around 170,000 distinct CDR3 sequences, under 40% found once. The sequenced sample was peripheral blood. These TCRs come from a woman between 40 and 55 years old with Graves' ophthalmopathy.

The V call is TRBV6-1, the J call TRBJ2-7; TRBD1 matches 7 bases. This CDR3 is 14 amino acids long. Unmatched junction bases numbered 6, after V lost 5 bases and J lost 2 bases. Germline CDR1 and CDR2: MNHNS and SASEGT. As DNA, the CDR3 is TGTGCCAGCAGTAGGGGTCAGGGGGCCTACGAGCAGTACTTC. This sequence encodes CASSRGQGAYEQYF.

This clonotype occurred many times. V and J are TRBV28 and TRBJ1-2; unclear D gene. Trimming stripped 5 bases from V and 8 bases from J, with 12 bases between. CDR3 length equals 12 residues. Per the germline V gene, CDR1 is MDHEN and CDR2 is SYDVKM. The CDR3 DNA is TGTGCCAGCAGTCCACTCGGGTCGGGCTACACCTTC. This sequence encodes CASSPLGSGYTF.

This clonotype was found many times. The CDR3 DNA follows: TGTGCCAGCACCGTGGGGGGCAAAGAGACCCAGTACTTC. Its protein product is CASTVGGKETQYF. This sequence joins TRBV28 and TRBJ2-5, with D possibly being TRBD1 or TRBD2 (6 bases each). V lost 7 bases, J lost 3 bases, and 12 bases lay in between. The CDR3 totals 13 residues. The germline V gene has CDR1 MDHEN and CDR2 SYDVKM.

The chain uses TRBV12-5 and TRBJ2-7, with D unclear. The CDR3 is 11 amino acids. Looked up from germline, CDR1 is LGHNT and CDR2 is FRNRAP. V was clipped by 2 bases and J by 6 bases, with 5 bases between them. This CDR3 is CASGLSGEQYF. The CDR3 DNA sequence: TGTGCTAGTGGTTTGTCGGGCGAGCAGTACTTC.

In this sample, this clonotype turned up many times. The chain combines TRBV18 with TRBJ2-7, with no clear D. The CDR3 is 15 amino acids. Germline V gene data show CDR1 as KGHSH and CDR2 as LQKENI. Deletions cut 2 bases from V and 3 bases from J, with 14 bases between. The CDR3, as DNA: TGTGCCAGCTCACCAGGGCAGCAAACGCTCTACGAGCAGTACTTC. Encoded protein: CASSPGQQTLYEQYF.

There are many counts of this clonotype. The chain is built from TRBV29-1 and TRBJ1-5; possible D gene TRBD1, 5 bases. This CDR3 is 13 amino acids long. Trimming took 4 bases from V and 5 from J, leaving 12 bases between them. The germline CDR1 and CDR2 sequences are SQVTM and ANQGSEA. The CDR3 reads CSVGWQGDQPQHF. The CDR3, as DNA: TGCAGCGTTGGCTGGCAGGGCGATCAGCCCCAGCATTTT.

This clonotype was picked up many times. The chain joins TRBV6-5 to TRBJ1-2; D remains ambiguous. Germline V gene data show CDR1 as MNHEY and CDR2 as SVGAGI. The V gene lost 4 bases and the J gene lost 2 bases, with 2 bases spanning the gap. The CDR3 has 11 residues. The CDR3 region has the DNA TGTGCCAGCAGTTCCAACTATGGCTACACCTTC. This translates into CASSSNYGYTF.

The table lists this clonotype with many counts. The genes are TRBV18 and TRBJ2-7; D not certain. The CDR3 consists of 15 residues. Trimming left V 0 bases short and J 2 bases short, with 11 bases between. Germline V lookup: CDR1 KGHSH, CDR2 LQKENI. The CDR3 DNA is TGTGCCAGCTCACCACCCGGATCCGGTACCTACGAGCAGTACTTC. Protein sequence: CASSPPGSGTYEQYF.

This clonotype occurred a few times. Because it lacks the conserved phenylalanine or tryptophan at the end, this CDR3 is likely a read error. V usage is TRBV30 and J usage is TRBJ2-5; D is uncertain. The germline V and J ends were trimmed by 0 bases and 4 bases, with 15 bases remaining between them. Looked up from germline, CDR1 is GTSNPN and CDR2 is SVGIG (reference sequence). The CDR3 loop spans 15 amino acids. The CDR3 sequence: CAWSVMTGPSETQYL. The CDR3 DNA reads TGTGCCTGGAGTGTAATGACCGGGCCCTCAGAGACCCAGTACCTC.

Details on this clonotype: The junction differs from germline at one of its ends, possibly a read error. This chain links TRBV6-5 with TRBJ2-7, with a tentative D call TRBD2 (5 bases). The CDR3 spans 13 residues. From germline, CDR1 is MNHEY and CDR2 SVGAGI. CDR3 sequence reads: CASICDLAYEQYF. The CDR3 DNA follows: TGTGCCAGCATTTGTGACCTAGCCTATGAGCAGTACTTC.

This clonotype was recorded many times. The chain carries TRBV27 and TRBJ1-1; D uncertain. V lost 7 bases and J 2 bases, leaving 11 bases between the germline ends. CDR1 MNHEY and CDR2 SMNVEV come from the germline V gene (reference sequence). CDR3 length equals 13 residues. The CDR3 sequence: CASMVGDNTEAFF. The DNA for the CDR3 is TGTGCCAGCATGGTAGGCGACAACACTGAAGCTTTCTTT.

This clonotype was recorded many times. The rearrangement joins TRBV20-1 to TRBJ2-7; D not resolved. Germline assignment: CDR1 DFQATT and CDR2 SNEGSKA (reference sequence). Trimming stripped 4 bases from V and 1 base from J, with 17 bases between. CDR3 size: 15 residues. The CDR3 DNA sequence: TGCAGTGCTAAGAACAGCGCAGCGATTTCCTACGAGCAGTACTTC. It encodes CSAKNSAAISYEQYF.

In this sample, this clonotype turned up many times. This rearrangement joins TRBV28 to TRBJ2-4, with 12 bases aligning to TRBD2. CDR3 size: 19 residues. Trimming cost V 5 bases and J 2 bases; bases outside gene matches: 13. Germline CDR1 and CDR2: MDHEN and SYDVKM. In DNA, the CDR3 is TGTGCCAGCAGTATTATCTGGCTAGCGGGAGGGCCCCCCAAAAACATTCAGTACTTC. It specifies CASSIIWLAGGPPKNIQYF.

This clonotype was seen many times. The chain couples TRBV2 to TRBJ1-5; tentative D call: TRBD1 (6 bases). The CDR3 totals 15 residues. Trimming cost V 9 bases and J 4 bases, with 19 bases left between them. CDR1 and CDR2 (germline): SNHLY, FYNNEI. The CDR3 here is CARRTLTGINQPQHF. For the CDR3, the DNA is TGTGCCAGAAGGACCCTGACAGGCATAAATCAGCCCCAGCATTTT.

The rearrangement uses TRBV29-1 and TRBJ1-2, with D perhaps matching TRBD1 (5 bases). This CDR3 is built from 15 residues. Germline loops: CDR1 SQVTM, CDR2 ANQGSEA. V was trimmed by 0 bases and J by 7 bases, leaving 18 bases between them. The CDR3 here is CSVEDFGGRQIGYTF. The CDR3, as DNA: TGCAGCGTTGAAGATTTTGGCGGAAGACAGATTGGCTACACCTTC.

This clonotype came up a few times. The rearrangement uses TRBV5-1 and TRBJ2-7; TRBD1 agrees at 7 bases. This CDR3 is 15 amino acids long. After removal of 0 bases from V and 1 base from J, the junction contained 4 bases not matched to a gene. Germline lookup yields CDR1 SGHRS and CDR2 YFSETQ. CDR3 amino acids: CASSLVRDSSYEQYF. In DNA form, the CDR3 reads TGCGCCAGCAGCTTGGTCCGGGACAGTTCCTACGAGCAGTACTTC.

The chain employs TRBV6-2 or TRBV6-3 and TRBJ2-7, with D unclear. V gave up 2 bases and J gave up 2 bases, with 10 bases separating them. The CDR3 is made up of 14 amino acids. Germline V gene sequence: CDR1 MNHEY, CDR2 SVGEGT. CDR3 residues: CASSYVDSPYEQYF. The CDR3 DNA sequence: TGTGCCAGCAGTTACGTTGACTCCCCCTACGAGCAGTACTTC.

Many counts were recorded for this clonotype. This chain connects TRBV15 to TRBJ1-1, with a tentative D call TRBD1 (5 bases). Trimming shortened V by 0 bases and J by 1 base, and 21 bases separated the two germline ends. This CDR3 spans 19 amino acids. Per germline, CDR1 LNHNV and CDR2 YYDKDF (reference sequence). The CDR3 loop is CATSRDIAGFPFRNTEAFF. Here the CDR3 DNA reads TGTGCCACCAGCAGAGATATTGCAGGGTTCCCGTTCAGGAACACTGAAGCTTTCTTT.

This clonotype was seen a handful of times. The rearrangement uses TRBV7-2 and TRBJ1-2, with TRBD1 identical over 8 bases. The length of the CDR3 is 14 residues. The J segment lost 8 bases and the V segment lost 2 bases, leaving 7 bases of the junction unmatched. The germline V gene has CDR1 SGHTA and CDR2 FQGNSA. For the CDR3, the DNA is TGTGCCAGCAGCTTACAGGGGGCAGGGAGAGGCTACACCTTC. Translating it yields CASSLQGAGRGYTF.